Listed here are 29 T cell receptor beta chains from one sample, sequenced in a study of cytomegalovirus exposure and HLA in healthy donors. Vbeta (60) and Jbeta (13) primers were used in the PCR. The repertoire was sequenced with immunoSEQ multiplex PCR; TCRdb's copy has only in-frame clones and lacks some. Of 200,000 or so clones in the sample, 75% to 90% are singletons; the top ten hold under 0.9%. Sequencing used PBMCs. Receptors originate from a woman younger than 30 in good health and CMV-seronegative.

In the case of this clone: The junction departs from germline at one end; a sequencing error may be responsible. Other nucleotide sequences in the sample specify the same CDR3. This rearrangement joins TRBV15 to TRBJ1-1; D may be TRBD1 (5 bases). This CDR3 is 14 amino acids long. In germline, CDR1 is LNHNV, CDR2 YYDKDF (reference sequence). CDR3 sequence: CATSMRGGPTEAFF. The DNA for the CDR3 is TGTGCCACCAGCATGCGGGGGGGACCCACTGAGGCTTTCTTT. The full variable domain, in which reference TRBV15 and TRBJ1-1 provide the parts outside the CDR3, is DAMVIQNPRYQVTQFGKPVTLSCSQTLNHNVMYWYQQKSSQAPKLLFHYYDKDFNNEADTPDNFQSRRPNTSFCFLDIRSPGLGDTAMYLCATSMRGGPTEAFFGQGTRLTVV.

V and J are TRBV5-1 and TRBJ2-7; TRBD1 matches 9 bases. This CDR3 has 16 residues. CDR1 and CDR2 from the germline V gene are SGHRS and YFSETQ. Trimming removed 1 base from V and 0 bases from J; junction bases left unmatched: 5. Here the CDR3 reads CASSLSRDRVSYEQYF. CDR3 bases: TGCGCCAGCAGCTTGTCACGGGACAGGGTCTCCTACGAGCAGTACTTC.

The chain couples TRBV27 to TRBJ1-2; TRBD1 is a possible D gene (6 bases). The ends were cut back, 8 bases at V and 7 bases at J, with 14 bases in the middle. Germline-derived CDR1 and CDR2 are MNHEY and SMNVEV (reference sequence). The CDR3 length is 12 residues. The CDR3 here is CASRTGLGGYTF. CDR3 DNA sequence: TGTGCCAGCCGTACAGGGCTTGGTGGCTACACCTTC.

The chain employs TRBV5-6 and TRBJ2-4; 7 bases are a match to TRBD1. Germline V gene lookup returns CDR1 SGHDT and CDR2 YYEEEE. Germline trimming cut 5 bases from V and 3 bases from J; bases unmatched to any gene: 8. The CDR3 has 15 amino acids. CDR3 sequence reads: CASSLTGSGKNIQYF. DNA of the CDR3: TGTGCCAGCAGTCTGACAGGGTCGGGCAAAAACATTCAGTACTTC. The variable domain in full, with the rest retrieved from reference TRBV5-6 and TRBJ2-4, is DAGVTQSPTHLIKTRGQQVTLRCSPKSGHDTVSWYQQALGQGPQFIFQYYEEEERQRGNFPDRFSGHQFPNYSSELNVNALLLGDSALYLCASSLTGSGKNIQYFGAGTRLSVL.

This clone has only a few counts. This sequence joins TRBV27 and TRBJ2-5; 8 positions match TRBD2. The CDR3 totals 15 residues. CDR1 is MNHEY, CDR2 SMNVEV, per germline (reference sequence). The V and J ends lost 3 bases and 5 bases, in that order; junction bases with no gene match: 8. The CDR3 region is CASSLGLAGLETQYF. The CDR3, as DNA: TGTGCCAGCAGTTTGGGGCTAGCGGGCTTGGAGACCCAGTACTTC.

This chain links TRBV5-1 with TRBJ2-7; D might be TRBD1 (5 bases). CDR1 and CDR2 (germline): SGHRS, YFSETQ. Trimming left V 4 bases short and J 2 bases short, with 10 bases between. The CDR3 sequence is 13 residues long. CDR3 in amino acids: CASSEDNTYEQYF. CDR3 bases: TGCGCCAGCAGCGAGGACAATACCTACGAGCAGTACTTC.

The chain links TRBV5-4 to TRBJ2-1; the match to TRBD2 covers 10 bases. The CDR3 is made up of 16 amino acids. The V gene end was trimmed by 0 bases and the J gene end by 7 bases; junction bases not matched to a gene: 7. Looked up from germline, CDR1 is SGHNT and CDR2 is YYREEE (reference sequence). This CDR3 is CASSLGTSGEINEQFF. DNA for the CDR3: TGTGCCAGCAGCTTGGGGACTAGCGGCGAAATTAATGAGCAGTTCTTC.

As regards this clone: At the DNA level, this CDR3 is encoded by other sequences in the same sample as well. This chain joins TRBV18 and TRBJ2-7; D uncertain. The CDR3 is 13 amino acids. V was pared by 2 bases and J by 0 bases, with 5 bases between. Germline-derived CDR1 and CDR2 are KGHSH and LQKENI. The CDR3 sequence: CASSPTASYEQYF. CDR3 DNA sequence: TGTGCCAGCTCACCAACAGCCTCCTACGAGCAGTACTTC.

CDR3 amino acids: CASSLDSGRGYEQYF. The CDR3, as DNA: TGCGCCAGCAGCTTGGATAGTGGGAGGGGCTACGAGCAGTACTTC. V and J are TRBV5-1 and TRBJ2-7; 7 nucleotides line up with TRBD2. The ends lost 0 bases at V and 3 bases at J; junction bases unmatched: 6. The germline gives CDR1 SGHRS, CDR2 YFSETQ. The CDR3 runs to 15 residues.

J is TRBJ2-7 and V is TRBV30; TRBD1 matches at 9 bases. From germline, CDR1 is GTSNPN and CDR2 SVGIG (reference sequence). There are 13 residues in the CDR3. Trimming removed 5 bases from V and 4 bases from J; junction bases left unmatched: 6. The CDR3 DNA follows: TGTGCCTGGTTTCCGACAGGGGGTTACGAGCAGTACTTC. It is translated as CAWFPTGGYEQYF.

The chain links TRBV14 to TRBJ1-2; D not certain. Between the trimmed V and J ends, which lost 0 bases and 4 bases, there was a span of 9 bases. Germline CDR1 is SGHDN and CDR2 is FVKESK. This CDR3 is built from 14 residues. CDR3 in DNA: TGTGCCAGCAGCCAAGAATCCGTATCCTATGGCTACACCTTC. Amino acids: CASSQESVSYGYTF.

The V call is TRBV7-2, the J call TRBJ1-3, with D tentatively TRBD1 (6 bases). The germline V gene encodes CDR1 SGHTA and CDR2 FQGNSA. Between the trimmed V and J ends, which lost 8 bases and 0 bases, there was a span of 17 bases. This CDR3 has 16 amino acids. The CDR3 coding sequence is TGTGCCAGCGGGAGGGGGGTCCTACACTCTGGAAACACCATATATTTT. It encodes CASGRGVLHSGNTIYF.

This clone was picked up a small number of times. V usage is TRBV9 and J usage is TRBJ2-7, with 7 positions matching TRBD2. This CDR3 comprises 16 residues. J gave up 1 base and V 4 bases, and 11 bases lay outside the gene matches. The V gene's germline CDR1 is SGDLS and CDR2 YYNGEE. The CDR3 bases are TGTGCCAGCAGCCCGGGTAGCGGGTTTACTTCCTACGAGCAGTACTTC. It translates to CASSPGSGFTSYEQYF.

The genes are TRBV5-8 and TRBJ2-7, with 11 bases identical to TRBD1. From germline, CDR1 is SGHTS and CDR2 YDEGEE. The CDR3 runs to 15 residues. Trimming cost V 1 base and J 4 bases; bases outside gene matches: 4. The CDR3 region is CASSLRTGGNYEQYF. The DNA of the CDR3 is TGTGCCAGCAGCTTGAGGACAGGGGGCAATTACGAGCAGTACTTC.

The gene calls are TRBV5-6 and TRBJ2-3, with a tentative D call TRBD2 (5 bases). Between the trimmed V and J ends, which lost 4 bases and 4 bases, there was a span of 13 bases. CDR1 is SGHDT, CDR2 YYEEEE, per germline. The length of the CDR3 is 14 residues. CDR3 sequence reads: CASSPLASPDTQYF. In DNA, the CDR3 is TGTGCCAGCAGCCCCTTAGCGTCACCAGATACGCAGTATTTT.

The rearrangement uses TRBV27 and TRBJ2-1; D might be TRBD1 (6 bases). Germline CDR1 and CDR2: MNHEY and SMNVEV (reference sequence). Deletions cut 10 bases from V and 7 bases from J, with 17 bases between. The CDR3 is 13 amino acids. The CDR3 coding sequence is TGTGCCACCAACCTGCAGGGGAATAATGAGCAGTTCTTC. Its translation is CATNLQGNNEQFF.

The CDR3 DNA sequence: TGTGCCAGCTCACTTAACCCGGGACAGGGTAACACAGATACGCAGTATTTT. Its protein is CASSLNPGQGNTDTQYF. This sequence joins TRBV18 and TRBJ2-3; 9 bases align to TRBD1. After removal of 4 bases from V and 2 bases from J, the junction contained 10 bases not matched to a gene. The CDR3 covers 17 residues. Germline CDR1 is KGHSH and CDR2 is LQKENI.

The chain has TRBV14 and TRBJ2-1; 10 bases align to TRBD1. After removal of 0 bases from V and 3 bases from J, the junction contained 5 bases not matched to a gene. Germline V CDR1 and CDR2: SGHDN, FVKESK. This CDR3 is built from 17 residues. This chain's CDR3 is CASSQDPWTGGYNEQFF. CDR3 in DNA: TGTGCCAGCAGCCAAGATCCCTGGACAGGGGGCTACAATGAGCAGTTCTTC.

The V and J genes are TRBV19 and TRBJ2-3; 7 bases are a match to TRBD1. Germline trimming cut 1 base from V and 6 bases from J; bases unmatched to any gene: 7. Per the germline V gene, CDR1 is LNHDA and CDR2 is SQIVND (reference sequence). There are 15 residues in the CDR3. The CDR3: CASSIAGTVRDTQYF. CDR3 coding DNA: TGTGCCAGTAGTATAGCCGGGACAGTTAGGGATACGCAGTATTTT. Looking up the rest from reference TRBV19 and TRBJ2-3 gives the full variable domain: DGGITQSPKYLFRKEGQNVTLSCEQNLNHDAMYWYRQDPGQGLRLIYYSQIVNDFQKGDIAEGYSVSREKKESFPLTVTSAQKNPTAFYLCASSIAGTVRDTQYFGPGTRLTVL.

The CDR3 nucleotides are TGTGCCAGCAGCCCAGGGGGCTCTAACTATGGCTACACCTTC. Residues: CASSPGGSNYGYTF. This rearrangement joins TRBV28 to TRBJ1-2, with 8 bases identical to TRBD1. The CDR3 is 14 residues long. Germline V gene data show CDR1 as MDHEN and CDR2 as SYDVKM. J was trimmed by 0 bases and V by 6 bases; bases with no gene match: 3.

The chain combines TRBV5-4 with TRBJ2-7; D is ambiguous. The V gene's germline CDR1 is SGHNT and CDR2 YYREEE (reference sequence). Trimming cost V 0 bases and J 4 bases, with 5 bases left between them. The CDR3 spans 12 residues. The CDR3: CASSLDYYEQYF. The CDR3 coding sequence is TGTGCCAGCAGCTTGGATTATTACGAGCAGTACTTC.

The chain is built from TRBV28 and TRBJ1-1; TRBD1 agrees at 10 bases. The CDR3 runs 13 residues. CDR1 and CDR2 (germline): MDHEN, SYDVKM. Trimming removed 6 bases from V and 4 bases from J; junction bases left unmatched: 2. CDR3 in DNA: TGTGCCAGCAGGCGGGACAGGGGCACTGAAGCTTTCTTT. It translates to CASRRDRGTEAFF.

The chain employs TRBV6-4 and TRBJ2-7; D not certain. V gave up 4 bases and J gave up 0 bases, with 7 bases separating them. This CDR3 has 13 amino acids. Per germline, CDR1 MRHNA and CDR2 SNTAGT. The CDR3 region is CASSVQPSYEQYF. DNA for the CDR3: TGTGCCAGCAGTGTACAGCCCTCCTACGAGCAGTACTTC.

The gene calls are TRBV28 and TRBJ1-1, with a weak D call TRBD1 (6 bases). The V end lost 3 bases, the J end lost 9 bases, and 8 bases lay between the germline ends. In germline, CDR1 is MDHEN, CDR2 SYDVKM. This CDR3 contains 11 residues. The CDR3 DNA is TGTGCCAGCAGTTTGGGACAACAAGCTTTCTTT. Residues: CASSLGQQAFF.

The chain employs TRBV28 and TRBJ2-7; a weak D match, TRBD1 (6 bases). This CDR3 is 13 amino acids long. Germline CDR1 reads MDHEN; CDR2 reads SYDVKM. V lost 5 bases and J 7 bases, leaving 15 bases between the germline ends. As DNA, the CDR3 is TGTGCCAGCAGTCGCGGACAGTCGTGGGAGCAGTACTTC. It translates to CASSRGQSWEQYF.

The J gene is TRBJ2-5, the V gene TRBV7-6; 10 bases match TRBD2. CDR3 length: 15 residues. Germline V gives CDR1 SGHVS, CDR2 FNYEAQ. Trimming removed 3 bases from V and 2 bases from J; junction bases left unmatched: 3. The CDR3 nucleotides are TGTGCCAGCAGCTTCCCAGCGGGGGGGCAAGAGACCCAGTACTTC. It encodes CASSFPAGGQETQYF.

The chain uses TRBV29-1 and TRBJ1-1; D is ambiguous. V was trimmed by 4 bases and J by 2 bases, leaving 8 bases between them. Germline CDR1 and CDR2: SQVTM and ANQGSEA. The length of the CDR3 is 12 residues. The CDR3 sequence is CSVVYTNTEAFF. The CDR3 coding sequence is TGCAGCGTTGTGTATACAAACACTGAAGCTTTCTTT.

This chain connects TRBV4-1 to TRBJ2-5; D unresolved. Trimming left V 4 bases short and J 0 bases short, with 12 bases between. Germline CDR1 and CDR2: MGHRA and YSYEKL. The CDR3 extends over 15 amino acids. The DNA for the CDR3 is TGCGCCAGCAGCCCACTGACTGAGAACCAAGAGACCCAGTACTTC. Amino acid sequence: CASSPLTENQETQYF.

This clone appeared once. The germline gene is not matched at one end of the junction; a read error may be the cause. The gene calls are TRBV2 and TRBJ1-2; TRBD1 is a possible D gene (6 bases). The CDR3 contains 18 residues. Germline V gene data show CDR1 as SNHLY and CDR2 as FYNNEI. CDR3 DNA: TGTGCCAGCCGTGAAGGGGCGTGGCAGGGAGGGGGATCGTATGGCTACACCTTC. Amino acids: CASREGAWQGGGSYGYTF. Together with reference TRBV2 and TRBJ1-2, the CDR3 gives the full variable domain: EPEVTQTPSHQVTQMGQEVILRCVPISNHLYFYWYRQILGQKVEFLVSFYNNEISEKSEIFDDQFSVERPDGSNFTLKIRSTKLEDSAMYFCASREGAWQGGGSYGYTFGSGTRLTVV.